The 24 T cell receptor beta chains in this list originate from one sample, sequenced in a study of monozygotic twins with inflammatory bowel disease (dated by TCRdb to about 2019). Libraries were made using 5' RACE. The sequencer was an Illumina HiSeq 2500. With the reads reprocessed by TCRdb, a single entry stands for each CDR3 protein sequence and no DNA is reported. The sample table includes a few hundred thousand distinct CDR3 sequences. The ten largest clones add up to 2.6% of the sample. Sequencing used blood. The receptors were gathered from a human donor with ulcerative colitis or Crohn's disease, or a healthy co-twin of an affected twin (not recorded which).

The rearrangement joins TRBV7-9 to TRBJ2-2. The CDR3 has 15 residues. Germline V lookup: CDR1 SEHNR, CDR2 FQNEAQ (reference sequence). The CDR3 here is CASSIRVSRTGELFF.

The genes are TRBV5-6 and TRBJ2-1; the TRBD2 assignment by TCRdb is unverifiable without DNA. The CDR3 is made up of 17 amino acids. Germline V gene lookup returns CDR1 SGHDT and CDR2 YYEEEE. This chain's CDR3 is CASSLIRGASSYNEQFF.

CDR3 region: CASSQVLGAGKGNEQFF. The V gene is TRBV3-1, the J gene TRBJ2-1; the D call from TCRdb, TRBD1, cannot be confirmed without DNA. CDR1 is LGHDT and CDR2 is YNNKEL in the germline V gene (reference sequence). The CDR3 runs to 17 residues.

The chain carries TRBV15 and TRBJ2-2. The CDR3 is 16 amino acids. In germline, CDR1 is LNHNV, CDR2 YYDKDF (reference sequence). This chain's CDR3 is CATSRDWNTYTGELFF.

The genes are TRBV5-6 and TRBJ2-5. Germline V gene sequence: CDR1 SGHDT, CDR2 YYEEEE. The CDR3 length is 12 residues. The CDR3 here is CASSSDEETQYF.

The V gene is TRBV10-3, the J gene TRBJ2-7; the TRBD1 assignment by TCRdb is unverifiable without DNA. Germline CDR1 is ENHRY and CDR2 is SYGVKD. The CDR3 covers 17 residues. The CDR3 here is CAISQGYDRGFAYEQYF.

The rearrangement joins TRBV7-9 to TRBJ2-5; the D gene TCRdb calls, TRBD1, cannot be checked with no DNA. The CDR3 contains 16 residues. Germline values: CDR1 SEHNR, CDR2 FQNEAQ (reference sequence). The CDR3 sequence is CASSPPGKLSRETQYF.

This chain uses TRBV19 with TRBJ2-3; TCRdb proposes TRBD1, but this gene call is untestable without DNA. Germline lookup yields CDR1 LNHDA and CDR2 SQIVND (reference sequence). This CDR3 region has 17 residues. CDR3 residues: CASSKGKQGRGTDTQYF.

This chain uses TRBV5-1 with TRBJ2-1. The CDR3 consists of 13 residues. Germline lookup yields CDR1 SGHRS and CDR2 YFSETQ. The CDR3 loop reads CASSFSEINEQFF.

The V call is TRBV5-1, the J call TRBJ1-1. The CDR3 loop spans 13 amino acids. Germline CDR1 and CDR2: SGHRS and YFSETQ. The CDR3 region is CASSLEGPVSPFF.

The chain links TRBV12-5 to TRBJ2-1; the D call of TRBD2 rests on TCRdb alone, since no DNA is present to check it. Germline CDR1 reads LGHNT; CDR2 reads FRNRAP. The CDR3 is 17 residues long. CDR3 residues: CASGNGTSGGHVSEQFF.

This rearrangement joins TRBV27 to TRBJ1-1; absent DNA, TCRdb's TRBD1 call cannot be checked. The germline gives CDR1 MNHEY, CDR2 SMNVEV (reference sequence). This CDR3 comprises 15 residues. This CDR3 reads CASSSIPGQPPSAFF.

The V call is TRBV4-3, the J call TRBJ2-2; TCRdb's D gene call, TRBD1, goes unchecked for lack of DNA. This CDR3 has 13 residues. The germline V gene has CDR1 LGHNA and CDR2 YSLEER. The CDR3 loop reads CASSPPVAGELFF.

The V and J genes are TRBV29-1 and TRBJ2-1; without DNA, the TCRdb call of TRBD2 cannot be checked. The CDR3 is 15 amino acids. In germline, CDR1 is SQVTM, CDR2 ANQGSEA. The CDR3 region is CSVEDPLALDHEQFF.

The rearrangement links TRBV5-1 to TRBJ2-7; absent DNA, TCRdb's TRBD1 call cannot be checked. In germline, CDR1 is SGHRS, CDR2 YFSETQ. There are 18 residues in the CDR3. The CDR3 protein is CASSWDRGRGEISYEQYF. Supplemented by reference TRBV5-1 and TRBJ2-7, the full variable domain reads KAGVTQTPRYLIKTRGQQVTLSCSPISGHRSVSWYQQTPGQGLQFLFEYFSETQRNKGNFPGRFSGRQFSNSRSEMNVSTLELGDSALYLCASSWDRGRGEISYEQYFGPGTRLTVT.

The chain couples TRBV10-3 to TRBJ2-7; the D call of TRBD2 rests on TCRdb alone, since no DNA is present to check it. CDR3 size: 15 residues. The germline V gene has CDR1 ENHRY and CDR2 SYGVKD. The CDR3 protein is CAISGTGEGGYEQYF.

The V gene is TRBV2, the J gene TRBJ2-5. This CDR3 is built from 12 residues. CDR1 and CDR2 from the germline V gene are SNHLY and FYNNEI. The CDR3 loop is CASSVNQETQYF.

CDR3 residues: CASSQTIFRDRKYEQYF. This chain links TRBV14 with TRBJ2-7; TCRdb reports TRBD1, a call that lacks DNA to check it against. The CDR3 has 17 residues. Germline V gene sequence: CDR1 SGHDN, CDR2 FVKESK.

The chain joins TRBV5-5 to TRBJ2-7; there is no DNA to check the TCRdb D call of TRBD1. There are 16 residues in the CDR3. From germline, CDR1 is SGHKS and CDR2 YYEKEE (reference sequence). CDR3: CASSFRERGTSYEQYF.

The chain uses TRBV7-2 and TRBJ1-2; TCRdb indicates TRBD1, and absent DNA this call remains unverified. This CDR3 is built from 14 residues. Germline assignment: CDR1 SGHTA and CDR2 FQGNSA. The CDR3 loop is CASSSTGRVGGYTF.

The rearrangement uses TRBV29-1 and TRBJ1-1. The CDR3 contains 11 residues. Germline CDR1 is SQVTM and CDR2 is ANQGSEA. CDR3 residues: CSVEAALVAFF.

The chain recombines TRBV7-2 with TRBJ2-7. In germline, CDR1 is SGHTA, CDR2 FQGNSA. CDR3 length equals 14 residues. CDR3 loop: CASSSGRSSYEQYF.

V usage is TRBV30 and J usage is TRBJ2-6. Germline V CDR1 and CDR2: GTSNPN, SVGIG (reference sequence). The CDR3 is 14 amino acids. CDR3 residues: CAWTSRTGANVLTF.

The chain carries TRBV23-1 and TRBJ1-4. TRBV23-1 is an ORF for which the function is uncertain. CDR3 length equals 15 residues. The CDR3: CASSRQVPTPEKLFF.